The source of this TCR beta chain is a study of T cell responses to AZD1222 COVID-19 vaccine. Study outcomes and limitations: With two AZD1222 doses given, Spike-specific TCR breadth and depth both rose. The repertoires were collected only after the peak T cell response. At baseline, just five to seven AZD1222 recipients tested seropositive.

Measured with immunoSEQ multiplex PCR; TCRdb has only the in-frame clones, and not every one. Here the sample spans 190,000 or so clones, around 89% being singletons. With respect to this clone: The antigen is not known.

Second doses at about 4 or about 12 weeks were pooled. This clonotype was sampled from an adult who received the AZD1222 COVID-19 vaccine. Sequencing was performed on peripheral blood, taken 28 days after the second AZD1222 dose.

The CDR3 DNA sequence: TGTGCCAGCAGCTTAATTGCGAGGGGGCCAGGGGCCAACGTCCTGACTTTC. Encoded protein: CASSLIARGPGANVLTF. This sequence joins TRBV7-3 and TRBJ2-6, with TRBD1 matching over 7 bases. With V trimmed by 1 base and J by 4 bases, 7 bases remained unmatched. The germline gives CDR1 SGHTA, CDR2 FQGTGA. The length of the CDR3 is 17 residues.